Below, 10 T cell receptor beta chains from the same sample are listed, as sequenced in a study of cytomegalovirus exposure and HLA in healthy donors. The PCR was carried out with 60 Vbeta primers and 13 Jbeta primers. Libraries were prepared by immunoSEQ multiplex PCR; TCRdb keeps only in-frame clonotypes and omits some of them. Of under 150,000 clones listed, about three quarters are singletons. Sequences were obtained from PBMCs. The receptors derive from a woman in her thirties in good health and CMV-seropositive.

In this sample, this clone turned up once. The chain uses TRBV9 and TRBJ1-2, with D perhaps matching TRBD1 (6 bases). Trimming stripped 3 bases from V and 3 bases from J, with 9 bases between. The CDR3 extends over 13 amino acids. Germline V gene sequence: CDR1 SGDLS, CDR2 YYNGEE. The CDR3 region is CASSGRQDYGYTF. CDR3 in DNA: TGTGCCAGCAGCGGGAGACAGGACTATGGCTACACCTTC.

This rearrangement joins TRBV18 to TRBJ1-1; 9 nucleotides match TRBD1. V was pared by 2 bases and J by 2 bases, with 9 bases of the junction left unmatched. The CDR3 covers 17 residues. In germline, CDR1 is KGHSH, CDR2 LQKENI. CDR3 region: CASSPFMGQGPNTEAFF. CDR3 in DNA: TGTGCCAGCTCACCATTCATGGGACAGGGCCCTAACACTGAAGCTTTCTTT.

This sequence joins TRBV4-3 and TRBJ1-1, with D perhaps TRBD1 (5 bases). V lost 0 bases and J lost 4, with 12 bases in between. This CDR3 region has 15 residues. The germline V gene encodes CDR1 LGHNA and CDR2 YSLEER. The CDR3 DNA is TGCGCCAGCAGCCAAGAACGATGGGGGGGCACTGAAGCTTTCTTT. Translating gives CASSQERWGGTEAFF.

The V gene is TRBV4-3, the J gene TRBJ2-5; 7 bases fit TRBD2. Germline lookup yields CDR1 LGHNA and CDR2 YSLEER. The CDR3 runs 13 residues. The V and J ends lost 6 bases and 5 bases, in that order; junction bases with no gene match: 6. CDR3: CASSGGVGETQYF. CDR3 in DNA: TGCGCCAGCAGTGGGGGGGTAGGGGAGACCCAGTACTTC.

The chain is built from TRBV6-5 and TRBJ1-5, with D unresolved. CDR3 size: 13 residues. CDR1 and CDR2 from the germline V gene are MNHEY and SVGAGI. V gave up 6 bases and J gave up 4 bases, with 10 bases separating them. The CDR3 DNA sequence: TGTGCCAGCAGCCTGGGCCCTAATCAGCCCCAGCATTTT. Translation gives CASSLGPNQPQHF.

The V gene is TRBV29-1, the J gene TRBJ2-7; the match to TRBD1 covers 12 bases. Trimming at V came to 4 bases and at J to 4 bases, leaving 8 bases not matched to a gene. In germline, CDR1 is SQVTM, CDR2 ANQGSEA. The CDR3 loop spans 15 amino acids. The CDR3 region is CSVVGTGGATYEQYF. CDR3 bases: TGCAGCGTTGTTGGGACAGGGGGCGCAACGTACGAGCAGTACTTC.

The chain couples TRBV5-1 to TRBJ2-3, with 10 bases identical to TRBD2. The CDR3 runs to 20 residues. V shed 0 bases and J 3 bases; nucleotides not matched to a gene: 16. Germline loops: CDR1 SGHRS, CDR2 YFSETQ. The CDR3 sequence: CASSLEFYAQTSGPTDTQYF. The CDR3, as DNA: TGCGCCAGCAGCTTGGAATTTTACGCCCAGACTAGCGGGCCTACAGATACGCAGTATTTT. Together with reference TRBV5-1 and TRBJ2-3, the CDR3 gives the full variable domain: KAGVTQTPRYLIKTRGQQVTLSCSPISGHRSVSWYQQTPGQGLQFLFEYFSETQRNKGNFPGRFSGRQFSNSRSEMNVSTLELGDSALYLCASSLEFYAQTSGPTDTQYFGPGTRLTVL.

This clone was seen more than once but under ten times. The V and J genes are TRBV29-1 and TRBJ2-1; TRBD1 agrees at 7 bases. Germline V lookup: CDR1 SQVTM, CDR2 ANQGSEA. The V segment lost 4 bases and the J segment 7 bases; nucleotides outside the gene matches: 13. This CDR3 spans 15 amino acids. CDR3 region: CSVGSKTGWGNEQFF. The CDR3 coding sequence is TGCAGCGTTGGATCAAAGACAGGGTGGGGAAATGAGCAGTTCTTC.

V usage is TRBV5-6 and J usage is TRBJ2-1; 14 nucleotides line up with TRBD2. Germline lookup yields CDR1 SGHDT and CDR2 YYEEEE. The V segment lost 5 bases and the J segment 8 bases; nucleotides outside the gene matches: 3. The CDR3 spans 14 residues. The CDR3 DNA is TGTGCCAGCAGAGGACTAGCGGGGGGAGATGAGCAGTTCTTC. This codes for CASRGLAGGDEQFF.

The rearrangement links TRBV10-3 to TRBJ1-1; D remains ambiguous. The CDR3 extends over 13 amino acids. Between the trimmed V and J ends, which lost 3 bases and 4 bases, there was a span of 9 bases. The germline V gene encodes CDR1 ENHRY and CDR2 SYGVKD. The CDR3 protein is CAISDAVGTEAFF. The CDR3 DNA reads TGTGCCATCAGTGACGCGGTTGGCACTGAAGCTTTCTTT.